This TCR beta chain derives from a study of Ad26.COV2.S vaccination and SARS-CoV-2 variants. Here immunoSEQ multiplex PCR was the method, and the copy in TCRdb shows in-frame clones only, minus some. The data show about 680,000 clones, around 90% seen once. This CDR3 has 14 residues. Germline trimming cut 4 bases from V and 4 bases from J; bases unmatched to any gene: 6. Germline CDR1 SGHRS, CDR2 YFSETQ. The sample's treatment: around 19 received Ad26.COV2.S at low or high dose, single or two shots; about five received placebo; per-sample allocation not given. Collection of samples fell on day 63 after the first vaccine or placebo injection.

The receptor was derived from a person between 18 and 59 years old who received the Ad26.COV2.S COVID-19 vaccine or a placebo. The V and J genes are TRBV5-1 and TRBJ2-5; 8 bases align to TRBD1. Sequenced material: peripheral blood, taken in a trial of Ad26.COV2.S vaccine versus placebo. CDR3 DNA sequence: TGCGCCAGCAGCCTAGGGACAGGACGAGAGACCCAGTACTTC. This codes for CASSLGTGRETQYF.